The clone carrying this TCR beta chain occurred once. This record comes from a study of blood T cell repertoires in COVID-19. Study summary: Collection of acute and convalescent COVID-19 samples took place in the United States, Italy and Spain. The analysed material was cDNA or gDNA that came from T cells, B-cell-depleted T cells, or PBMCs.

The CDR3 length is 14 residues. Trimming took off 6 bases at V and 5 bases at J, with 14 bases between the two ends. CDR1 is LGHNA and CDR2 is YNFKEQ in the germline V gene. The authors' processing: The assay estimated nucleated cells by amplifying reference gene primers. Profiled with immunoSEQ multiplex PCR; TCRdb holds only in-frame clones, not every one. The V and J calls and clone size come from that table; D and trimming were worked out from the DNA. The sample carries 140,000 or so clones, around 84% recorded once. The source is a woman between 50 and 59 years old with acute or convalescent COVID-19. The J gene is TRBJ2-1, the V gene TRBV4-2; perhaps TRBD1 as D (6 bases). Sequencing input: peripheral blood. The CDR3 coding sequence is TGTGCCAGCAGTCCCAGGGGCCGGGACAATGAGCAGTTCTTC. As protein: CASSPRGRDNEQFF.